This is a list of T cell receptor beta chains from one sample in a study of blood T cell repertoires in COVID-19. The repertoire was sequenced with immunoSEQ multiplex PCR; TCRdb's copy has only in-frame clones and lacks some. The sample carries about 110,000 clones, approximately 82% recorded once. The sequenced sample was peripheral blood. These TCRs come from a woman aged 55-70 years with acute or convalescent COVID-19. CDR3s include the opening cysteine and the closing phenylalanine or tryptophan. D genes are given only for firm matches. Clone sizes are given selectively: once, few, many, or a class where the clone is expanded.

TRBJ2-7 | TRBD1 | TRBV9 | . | TGTGCCAGCAGCGCGACAGGGGGAGGTCTGGGGATGTACTTC | CASSATGGGLGMYF
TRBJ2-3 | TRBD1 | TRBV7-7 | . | TGTGCTAGCAGCCCCGGGACAGGGACAACAGATACGCAGTATTTT | CASSPGTGTTDTQYF
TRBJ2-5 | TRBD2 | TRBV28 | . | TGTGCCAGCGGAACGGCAGGGCGGGGGCAAGAGACCCAGTACTTC | CASGTAGRGQETQYF
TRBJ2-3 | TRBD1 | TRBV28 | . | TGTGCCAGCAGTACCTGGACAGGAGGTTCAGCAGATACGCAGTATTTT | CASSTWTGGSADTQYF
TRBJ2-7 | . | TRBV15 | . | TGTGCCACCAGCAGAAACGAACAGGGTACCTACGAGCAGTACTTC | CATSRNEQGTYEQYF
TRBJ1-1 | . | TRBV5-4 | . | TGTGCCAGCAGCTCCCGGGGGGGAGACACTGAAGCTTTCTTT | CASSSRGGDTEAFF
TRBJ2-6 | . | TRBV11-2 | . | TGTGCCAGCAGCTTAGATAGCAGGGGTTCTGGGGCCAACGTCCTGACTTTC | CASSLDSRGSGANVLTF
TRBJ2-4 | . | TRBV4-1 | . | TGCGCCAGCAGCCAAGATAAGGGGTCCTGGACCCCCTCAAACATTCAGTACTTC | CASSQDKGSWTPSNIQYF
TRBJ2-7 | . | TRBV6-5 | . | TGTGCCAGCAGTTACTCGATTTCCAGGTCCAAGGAGCAGTACTTC | CASSYSISRSKEQYF
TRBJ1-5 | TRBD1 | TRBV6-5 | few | TGTGCCAGCAGTACAGGGACAGCCTTAAATCAGCCCCAGCATTTT | CASSTGTALNQPQHF
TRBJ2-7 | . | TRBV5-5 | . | TGTGCCAGCAGCTTCGATCGTGGGGGCATAGGGTACGAGCAGTACTTC | CASSFDRGGIGYEQYF
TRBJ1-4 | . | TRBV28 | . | TGTGCCAGCAGTTTAACCAGGGGCCGAGGGACTAATGAAAAACTGTTTTTT | CASSLTRGRGTNEKLFF